These T cell receptor beta chains were read from a single sample in a study of blood T cell repertoires in COVID-19. The table came from immunoSEQ multiplex PCR; TCRdb's copy has only in-frame clones and leaves some out. Of 76,000 or so clones in the sample, around 88% were seen once. Input material: peripheral blood. The receptors shown here come from a man under 40 with acute or convalescent COVID-19. CDR3s include the opening cysteine and the closing phenylalanine or tryptophan. The order of the fields is CDR3 protein, CDR3 DNA, J gene, V gene, D gene, clone size. A D gene is named only where the DNA matches it firmly. Clone size is stated in some rows and not others, as once, few, many or a class when expanded.

cdr3_aa: CASSYRGGKQYF
cdr3_nt: TGTGCCAGCAGTTACAGGGGAGGGAAACAGTACTTC
j_call: TRBJ2-7
v_call: TRBV6-2/TRBV6-3
d_call: TRBD2
clone_size: .

cdr3_aa: CASSALTAANTGELFF
cdr3_nt: TGTGCCAGCTCGGCGCTGACAGCCGCGAACACCGGGGAGCTGTTTTTT
j_call: TRBJ2-2
v_call: TRBV18
d_call: .
clone_size: .

cdr3_aa: CASSLMAVQETQYF
cdr3_nt: TGTGCCAGCAGTTTAATGGCAGTCCAAGAGACCCAGTACTTC
j_call: TRBJ2-5
v_call: TRBV28
d_call: .
clone_size: .

cdr3_aa: CAWSRGTGYNEQFF
cdr3_nt: TGTGCCTGGAGTCGCGGGACAGGTTACAATGAGCAGTTCTTC
j_call: TRBJ2-1
v_call: TRBV30
d_call: TRBD1
clone_size: .

cdr3_aa: CASSLGLGGLQETQYF
cdr3_nt: TGTGCCAGCAGCTTAGGGCTTGGTGGGCTCCAAGAGACCCAGTACTTC
j_call: TRBJ2-5
v_call: TRBV7-9
d_call: .
clone_size: once

cdr3_aa: CAISEGGGRSANYGYTF
cdr3_nt: TGTGCCATCAGTGAGGGTGGGGGGAGATCCGCTAACTATGGCTACACCTTC
j_call: TRBJ1-2
v_call: TRBV10-3
d_call: .
clone_size: .

cdr3_aa: CASSLLEGTSGANVLTF
cdr3_nt: TGTGCCAGCAGCTTACTGGAGGGTACCTCTGGGGCCAACGTCCTGACTTTC
j_call: TRBJ2-6
v_call: TRBV7-6
d_call: .
clone_size: .

cdr3_aa: CASSFRGQSQPQHF
cdr3_nt: TGTGCCAGCAGTTTCAGGGGTCAAAGCCAGCCCCAGCATTTT
j_call: TRBJ1-5
v_call: TRBV28
d_call: .
clone_size: .

cdr3_aa: CASSPGGVRAGGANEQFF
cdr3_nt: TGTGCCAGCAGTCCGGGGGGGGTTCGAGCGGGAGGTGCAAATGAGCAGTTCTTC
j_call: TRBJ2-1
v_call: TRBV6-2/TRBV6-3
d_call: TRBD2
clone_size: .

cdr3_aa: CASSPASGARTRSYNEQFF
cdr3_nt: TGCGCCAGCAGCCCAGCTTCGGGCGCGAGGACTCGTTCCTACAATGAGCAGTTCTTC
j_call: TRBJ2-1
v_call: TRBV4-1
d_call: .
clone_size: .

cdr3_aa: CASSSSDRNSYNEQFF
cdr3_nt: TGTGCCAGCAGCTCCTCGGACAGAAACTCCTACAATGAGCAGTTCTTC
j_call: TRBJ2-1
v_call: TRBV5-6
d_call: .
clone_size: .

cdr3_aa: CASSYLQGDNQPQHF
cdr3_nt: TGTGCCAGCAGTTATCTTCAGGGGGACAATCAGCCCCAGCATTTT
j_call: TRBJ1-5
v_call: TRBV28
d_call: TRBD1
clone_size: .

cdr3_aa: CASSLDPPGYEQYF
cdr3_nt: TGCGCCAGCAGCTTGGACCCACCAGGCTACGAGCAGTACTTC
j_call: TRBJ2-7
v_call: TRBV5-1
d_call: .
clone_size: .

cdr3_aa: CASSRGLAGEQYF
cdr3_nt: TGTGCCAGCAGCAGGGGACTAGCGGGCGAGCAGTACTTC
j_call: TRBJ2-7
v_call: TRBV9
d_call: TRBD2
clone_size: .

cdr3_aa: CASSRPAGGYGYTF
cdr3_nt: TGTGCCAGCAGCAGACCCGCCGGGGGCTATGGCTACACCTTC
j_call: TRBJ1-2
v_call: TRBV7-2
d_call: .
clone_size: .

cdr3_aa: CASSRQGSHEQYF
cdr3_nt: TGTGCCAGCAGTCGACAGGGTTCCCACGAGCAGTACTTC
j_call: TRBJ2-7
v_call: TRBV6-5
d_call: TRBD1
clone_size: .

cdr3_aa: CASSASSGSHNEQFF
cdr3_nt: TGTGCCAGCTCGGCTTCTAGCGGGAGCCACAATGAGCAGTTCTTC
j_call: TRBJ2-1
v_call: TRBV18
d_call: TRBD2
clone_size: .

cdr3_aa: CASNGSGQGARLSNQPQHF
cdr3_nt: TGTGCCAGTAACGGGTCGGGACAGGGGGCTCGGTTGAGCAATCAGCCCCAGCATTTT
j_call: TRBJ1-5
v_call: TRBV19
d_call: TRBD1
clone_size: once

cdr3_aa: CASSLLVPINSPLHF
cdr3_nt: TGTGCCAGCAGTTTATTGGTCCCTATAAATTCACCCCTCCACTTT
j_call: TRBJ1-6
v_call: TRBV28
d_call: .
clone_size: .

cdr3_aa: CASSKFVVFWGQATNTGELFF
cdr3_nt: TGTGCCAGCAGCAAATTTGTCGTTTTCTGGGGACAGGCCACGAACACCGGGGAGCTGTTTTTT
j_call: TRBJ2-2
v_call: TRBV21-1
d_call: .
clone_size: once

cdr3_aa: CASSDGGITDTQYF
cdr3_nt: TGTGCCAGCAGTGACGGGGGAATCACAGATACGCAGTATTTT
j_call: TRBJ2-3
v_call: TRBV6-1
d_call: .
clone_size: .

cdr3_aa: CASSQLSSGRYEQYF
cdr3_nt: TGTGCCAGCAGCCAGTTAAGTAGCGGGAGGTACGAGCAGTACTTC
j_call: TRBJ2-7
v_call: TRBV6-5
d_call: TRBD2
clone_size: .

cdr3_aa: CASLSPQETQYF
cdr3_nt: TGTGCCTCACTCTCCCCCCAAGAGACCCAGTACTTC
j_call: TRBJ2-5
v_call: TRBV5-5
d_call: .
clone_size: .

cdr3_aa: CASSYGQKAFF
cdr3_nt: TGTGCCAGCAGTTACGGACAGAAAGCTTTCTTT
j_call: TRBJ1-1
v_call: TRBV6-2/TRBV6-3
d_call: .
clone_size: .

cdr3_aa: CASSPTRRGRNEQFF
cdr3_nt: TGTGCCAGCAGCCCGACCCGCAGGGGGAGAAATGAGCAGTTCTTC
j_call: TRBJ2-1
v_call: TRBV3-1/TRBV3-2
d_call: TRBD1
clone_size: .

cdr3_aa: CASSLQNTEAFF
cdr3_nt: TGCGCCAGCAGCTTGCAGAACACTGAAGCTTTCTTT
j_call: TRBJ1-1
v_call: TRBV5-1
d_call: .
clone_size: many

cdr3_aa: CASSSLFAFVDEQFF
cdr3_nt: TGTGCCAGCAGTTCCCTGTTTGCATTCGTAGATGAGCAGTTCTTC
j_call: TRBJ2-1
v_call: TRBV27
d_call: .
clone_size: .

cdr3_aa: CASSQQGDSGNTIYF
cdr3_nt: TGCGCCAGCAGCCAACAGGGGGACTCTGGAAACACCATATATTTT
j_call: TRBJ1-3
v_call: TRBV4-3
d_call: TRBD1
clone_size: once

cdr3_aa: CASSPIDQPQHF
cdr3_nt: TGTGCCAGCAGCCCCATTGATCAGCCCCAGCATTTT
j_call: TRBJ1-5
v_call: TRBV7-9
d_call: .
clone_size: .

cdr3_aa: CASGPGQWSYEQYF
cdr3_nt: TGTGCCAGTGGACCGGGACAGTGGTCCTACGAGCAGTACTTC
j_call: TRBJ2-7
v_call: TRBV19
d_call: TRBD1
clone_size: .

cdr3_aa: CASSRTGTGPQDTQYF
cdr3_nt: TGCGCCAGCAGTAGAACAGGGACCGGGCCCCAGGATACGCAGTATTTT
j_call: TRBJ2-3
v_call: TRBV5-1
d_call: .
clone_size: .